This TCR beta chain was retrieved from a study of blood T cell repertoires in COVID-19. Trimming stripped 1 base from V and 3 bases from J, with 7 bases between. Germline loops: CDR1 SGHDT, CDR2 YYEEEE. The CDR3 is 13 residues long. Method: immunoSEQ multiplex PCR; TCRdb's copy keeps in-frame clones and lacks some. The table lists approximately 210,000 clones, 84% of them singletons. The V gene is TRBV5-6, the J gene TRBJ1-1; D is uncertain. The sequence derives from a woman aged 50 to 60 with active or convalescent COVID-19. Specimen: peripheral blood. DNA of the CDR3: TGTGCCAGCAGCTTGTTACTAGACACTGAAGCTTTCTTT. Its translation: CASSLLLDTEAFF.